This TCR beta chain was sequenced in a study of blood T cell repertoires in COVID-19. About the research overall: The United States, Italy and Spain supplied acute and convalescent COVID-19 samples. PBMCs, B-cell-depleted T cells, or T cells were the source of the cDNA or gDNA that made up the material.

Per the original methods: Amplification of reference gene primers was used by the study to estimate nucleated cell counts. Assay used: immunoSEQ multiplex PCR; TCRdb lists only in-frame clones, some missing. The V and J calls and clone size are taken from that table; D and trimming were inferred from the DNA. This table holds 300,000 to 350,000 clones, 80% to 90% found once. The CDR3 contains 17 residues. The V gene's germline CDR1 is KGHDR and CDR2 SFDVKD. Germline trimming cut 5 bases from V and 4 bases from J; bases unmatched to any gene: 11. Sample: PBMCs or T cells enriched from blood (not recorded which). The J gene is TRBJ2-1, the V gene TRBV24-1; TRBD2 aligns across 9 bases. The origin of this receptor is a woman younger than 30 who had recovered from COVID-19. CDR3 loop: CATSAHGAGGPYNEQFF. The CDR3 DNA sequence: TGTGCCACCAGTGCCCACGGGGCGGGAGGGCCATACAATGAGCAGTTCTTC.